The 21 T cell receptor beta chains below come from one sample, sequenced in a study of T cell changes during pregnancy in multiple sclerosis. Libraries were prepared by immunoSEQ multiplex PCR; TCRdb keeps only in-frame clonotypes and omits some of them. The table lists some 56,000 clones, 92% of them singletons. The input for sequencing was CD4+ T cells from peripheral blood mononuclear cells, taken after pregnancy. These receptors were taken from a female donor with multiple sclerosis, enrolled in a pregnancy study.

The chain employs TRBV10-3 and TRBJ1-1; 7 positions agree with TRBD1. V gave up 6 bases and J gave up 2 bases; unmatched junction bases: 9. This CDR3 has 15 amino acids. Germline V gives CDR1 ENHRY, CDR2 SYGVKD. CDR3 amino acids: CAIRSLGTANTEAFF. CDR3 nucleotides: TGTGCCATCAGGTCCCTGGGGACAGCAAACACTGAAGCTTTCTTT.

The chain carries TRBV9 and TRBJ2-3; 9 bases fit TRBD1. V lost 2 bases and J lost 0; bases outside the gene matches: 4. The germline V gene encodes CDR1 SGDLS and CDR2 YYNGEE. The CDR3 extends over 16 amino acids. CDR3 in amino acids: CASSVSGTGSTDTQYF. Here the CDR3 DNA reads TGTGCCAGCAGCGTCTCCGGGACAGGGAGCACAGATACGCAGTATTTT.

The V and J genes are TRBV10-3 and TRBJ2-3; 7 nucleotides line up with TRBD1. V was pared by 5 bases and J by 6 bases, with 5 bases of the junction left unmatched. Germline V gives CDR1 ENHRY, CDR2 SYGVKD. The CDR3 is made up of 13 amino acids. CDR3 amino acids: CAISPGQRDTQYF. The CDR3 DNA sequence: TGTGCCATCAGTCCGGGACAGAGGGATACGCAGTATTTT.

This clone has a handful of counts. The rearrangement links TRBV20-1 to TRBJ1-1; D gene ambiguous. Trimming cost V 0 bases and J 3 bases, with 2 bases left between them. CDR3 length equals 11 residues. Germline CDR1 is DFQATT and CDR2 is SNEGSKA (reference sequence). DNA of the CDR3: TGCAGTGCTAGAGACGACACTGAAGCTTTCTTT. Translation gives CSARDDTEAFF.

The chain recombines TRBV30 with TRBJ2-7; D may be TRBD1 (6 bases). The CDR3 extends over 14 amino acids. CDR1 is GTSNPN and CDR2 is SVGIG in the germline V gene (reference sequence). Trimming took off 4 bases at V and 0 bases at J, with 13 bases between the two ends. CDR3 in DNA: TGTGCCTGGAAGACAGGCCCTAGCTCCTACGAGCAGTACTTC. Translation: CAWKTGPSSYEQYF.

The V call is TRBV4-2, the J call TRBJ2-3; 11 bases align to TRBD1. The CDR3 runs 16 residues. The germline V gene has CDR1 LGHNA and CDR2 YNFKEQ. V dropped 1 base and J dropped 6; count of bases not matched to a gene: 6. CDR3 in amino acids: CASSQGGGTGGDTQYF. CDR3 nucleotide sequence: TGTGCCAGCAGCCAAGGGGGAGGGACAGGGGGGGATACGCAGTATTTT.

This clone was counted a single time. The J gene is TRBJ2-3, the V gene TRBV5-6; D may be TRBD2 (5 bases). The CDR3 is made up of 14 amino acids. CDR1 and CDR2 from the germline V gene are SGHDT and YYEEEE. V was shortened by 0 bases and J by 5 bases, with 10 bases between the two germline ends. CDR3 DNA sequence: TGTGCCAGCAGCTTGGGGCTTGCGGGAGATACGCAGTATTTT. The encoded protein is CASSLGLAGDTQYF.

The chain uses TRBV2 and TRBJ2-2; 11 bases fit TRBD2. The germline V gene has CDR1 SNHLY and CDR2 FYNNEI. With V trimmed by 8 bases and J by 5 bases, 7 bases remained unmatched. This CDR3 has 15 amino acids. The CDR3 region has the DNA TGTGCCAGCTTCGCCGGACTAGCGGGTACCGGGGAGCTGTTTTTT. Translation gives CASFAGLAGTGELFF. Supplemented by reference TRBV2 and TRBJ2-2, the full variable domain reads EPEVTQTPSHQVTQMGQEVILRCVPISNHLYFYWYRQILGQKVEFLVSFYNNEISEKSEIFDDQFSVERPDGSNFTLKIRSTKLEDSAMYFCASFAGLAGTGELFFGEGSRLTVL.

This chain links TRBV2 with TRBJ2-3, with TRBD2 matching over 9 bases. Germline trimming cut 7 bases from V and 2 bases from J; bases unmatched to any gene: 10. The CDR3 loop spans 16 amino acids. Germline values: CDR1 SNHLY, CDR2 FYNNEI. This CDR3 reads CASTRRKRGVTDTQYF. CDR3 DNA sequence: TGTGCCAGCACCCGTAGAAAGCGGGGGGTCACAGATACGCAGTATTTT.

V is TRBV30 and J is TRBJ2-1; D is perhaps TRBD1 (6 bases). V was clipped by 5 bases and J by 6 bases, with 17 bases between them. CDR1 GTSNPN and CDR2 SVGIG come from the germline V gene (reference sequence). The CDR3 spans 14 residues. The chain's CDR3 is CAWSSSTGINEQFF. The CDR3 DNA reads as TGTGCCTGGTCCTCCTCGACAGGAATCAATGAGCAGTTCTTC.

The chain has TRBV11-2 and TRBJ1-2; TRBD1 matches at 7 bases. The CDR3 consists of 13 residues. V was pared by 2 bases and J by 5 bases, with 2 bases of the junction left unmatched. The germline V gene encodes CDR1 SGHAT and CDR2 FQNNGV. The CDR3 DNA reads TGTGCCAGCAGCTTAAACAGGGGTTATGGCTACACCTTC. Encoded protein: CASSLNRGYGYTF.

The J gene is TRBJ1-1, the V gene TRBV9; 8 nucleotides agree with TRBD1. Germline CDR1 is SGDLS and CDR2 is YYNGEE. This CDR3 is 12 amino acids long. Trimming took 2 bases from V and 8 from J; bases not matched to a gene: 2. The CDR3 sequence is CASSVGQGEAFF. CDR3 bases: TGTGCCAGCAGCGTTGGACAGGGCGAAGCTTTCTTT.

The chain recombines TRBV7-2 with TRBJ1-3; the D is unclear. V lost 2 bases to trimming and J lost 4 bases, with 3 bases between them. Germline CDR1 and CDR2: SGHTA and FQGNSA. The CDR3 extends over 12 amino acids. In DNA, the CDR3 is TGTGCCAGCAGCTTACCGGGAAACACCATATATTTT. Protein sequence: CASSLPGNTIYF.

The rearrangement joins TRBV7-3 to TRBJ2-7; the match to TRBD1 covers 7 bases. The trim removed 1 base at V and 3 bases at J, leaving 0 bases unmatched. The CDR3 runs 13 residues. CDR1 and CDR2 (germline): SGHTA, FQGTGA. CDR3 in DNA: TGTGCCAGCAGCTTAAGACAGGGCTACGAGCAGTACTTC. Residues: CASSLRQGYEQYF.

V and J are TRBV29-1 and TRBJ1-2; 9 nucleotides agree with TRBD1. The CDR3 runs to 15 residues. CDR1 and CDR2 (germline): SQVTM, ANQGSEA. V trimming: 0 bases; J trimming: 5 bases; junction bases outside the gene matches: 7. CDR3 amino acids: CSVEERDRVNYGYTF. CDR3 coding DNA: TGCAGCGTTGAAGAACGGGACAGGGTGAATTATGGCTACACCTTC.

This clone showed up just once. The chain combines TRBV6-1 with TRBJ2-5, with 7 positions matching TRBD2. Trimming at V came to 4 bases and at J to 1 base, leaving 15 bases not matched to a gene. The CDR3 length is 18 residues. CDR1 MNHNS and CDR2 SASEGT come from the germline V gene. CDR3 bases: TGTGCCAGCAGTGCGGCCAGCAGGAGCGGGGCCTCCCAAGAGACCCAGTACTTC. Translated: CASSAASRSGASQETQYF.

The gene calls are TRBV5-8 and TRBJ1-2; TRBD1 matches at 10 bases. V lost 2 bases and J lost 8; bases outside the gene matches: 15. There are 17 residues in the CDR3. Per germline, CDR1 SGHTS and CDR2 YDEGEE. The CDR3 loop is CASSLRPGQGFVWGYTF. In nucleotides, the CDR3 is TGTGCCAGCAGCTTAAGGCCGGGACAGGGGTTTGTATGGGGCTACACCTTC. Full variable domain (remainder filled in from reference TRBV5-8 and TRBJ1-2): EAGVTQSPTHLIKTRGQQATLRCSPISGHTSVYWYQQALGLGLQFLLWYDEGEERNRGNFPPRFSGRQFPNYSSELNVNALELEDSALYLCASSLRPGQGFVWGYTFGSGTRLTVV.

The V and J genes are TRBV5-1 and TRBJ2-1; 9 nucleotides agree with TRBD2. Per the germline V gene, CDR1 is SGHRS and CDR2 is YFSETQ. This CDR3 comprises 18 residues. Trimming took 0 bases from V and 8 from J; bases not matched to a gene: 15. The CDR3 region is CASSLVALGSGGYDEQFF. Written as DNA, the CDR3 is TGCGCCAGCAGCTTGGTGGCCTTGGGTAGCGGGGGATACGATGAGCAGTTCTTC.

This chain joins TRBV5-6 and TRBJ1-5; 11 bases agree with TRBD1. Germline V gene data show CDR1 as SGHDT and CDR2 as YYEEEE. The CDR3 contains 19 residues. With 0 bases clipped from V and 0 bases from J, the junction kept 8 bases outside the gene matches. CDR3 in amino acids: CASSLGTGGRRYSNQPQHF. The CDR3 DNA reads TGTGCCAGCAGCTTGGGGACAGGGGGCCGCCGATATAGCAATCAGCCCCAGCATTTT.

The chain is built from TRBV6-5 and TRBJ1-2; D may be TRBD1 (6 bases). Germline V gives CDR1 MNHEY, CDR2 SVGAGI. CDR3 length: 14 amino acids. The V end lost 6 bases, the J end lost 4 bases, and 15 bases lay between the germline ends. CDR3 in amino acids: CASSRNRDLYGYTF. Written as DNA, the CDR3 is TGTGCCAGCAGCCGTAACAGGGACCTCTATGGCTACACCTTC.

The CDR3 region has the DNA TGTGCCAGCAGCTCAGCAAACCTCCGCGGGAGCTCCTATAATTCACCCCTCCACTTT. It encodes CASSSANLRGSSYNSPLHF. The chain is built from TRBV7-2 and TRBJ1-6, with D unresolved. Germline CDR1 SGHTA, CDR2 FQGNSA. The CDR3 consists of 19 residues. With 4 bases removed from V and 0 bases from J, the gap between germline ends came to 19 bases.